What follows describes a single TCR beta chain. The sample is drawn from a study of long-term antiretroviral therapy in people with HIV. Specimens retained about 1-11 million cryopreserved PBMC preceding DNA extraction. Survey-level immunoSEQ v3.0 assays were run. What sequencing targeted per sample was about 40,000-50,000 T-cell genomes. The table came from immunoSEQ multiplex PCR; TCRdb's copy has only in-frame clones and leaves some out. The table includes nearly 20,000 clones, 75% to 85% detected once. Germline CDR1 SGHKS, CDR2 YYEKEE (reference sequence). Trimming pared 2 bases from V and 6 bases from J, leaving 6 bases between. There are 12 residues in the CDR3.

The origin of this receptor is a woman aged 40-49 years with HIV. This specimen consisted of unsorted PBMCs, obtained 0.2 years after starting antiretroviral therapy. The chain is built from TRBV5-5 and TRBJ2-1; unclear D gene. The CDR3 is CASSLYLNEQFF. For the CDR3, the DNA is TGTGCCAGCAGCTTATATCTCAATGAGCAGTTCTTC. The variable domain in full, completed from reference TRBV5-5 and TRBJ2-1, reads DAGVTQSPTHLIKTRGQQVTLRCSPISGHKSVSWYQQVLGQGPQFIFQYYEKEERGRGNFPDRFSARQFPNYSSELNVNALLLGDSALYLCASSLYLNEQFFGPGTRLTVL.